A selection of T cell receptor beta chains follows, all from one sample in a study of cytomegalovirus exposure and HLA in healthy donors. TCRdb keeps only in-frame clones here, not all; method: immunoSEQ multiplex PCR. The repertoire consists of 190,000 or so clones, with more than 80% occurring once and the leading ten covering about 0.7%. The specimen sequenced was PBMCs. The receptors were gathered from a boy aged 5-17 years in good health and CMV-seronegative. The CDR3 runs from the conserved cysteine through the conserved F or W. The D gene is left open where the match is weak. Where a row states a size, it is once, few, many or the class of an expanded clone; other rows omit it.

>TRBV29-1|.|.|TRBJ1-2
CSVEDRYYGYTF
TGCAGCGTTGAAGACAGATACTATGGCTACACCTTC
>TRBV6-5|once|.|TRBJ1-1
CASSYAGANTEAFF
TGTGCCAGCAGTTACGCAGGGGCGAACACTGAAGCTTTCTTT
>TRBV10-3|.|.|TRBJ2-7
CAISESLGAYEQYF
TGTGCCATCAGTGAGTCGTTAGGGGCCTACGAGCAGTACTTC
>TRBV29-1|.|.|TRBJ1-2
CSVGGGALYGYTF
TGCAGCGTTGGAGGTGGGGCACTTTATGGCTACACCTTC
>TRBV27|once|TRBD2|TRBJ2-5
CASSLGRGLGGETQYF
TGTGCCAGCAGTTTAGGGCGGGGATTGGGAGGGGAGACCCAGTACTTC
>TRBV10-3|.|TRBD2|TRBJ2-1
CATSGGAYNEQFF
TGTGCCACTAGCGGGGGAGCATACAATGAGCAGTTCTTC
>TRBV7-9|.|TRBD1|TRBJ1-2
CSSSLDLPTGRYGYTF
TGTTCCAGCAGCTTAGACCTCCCGACAGGGCGCTATGGCTACACCTTC
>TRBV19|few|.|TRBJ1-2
CASSTQKTGNYGYTF
TGTGCCAGTAGTACCCAAAAAACGGGTAACTATGGCTACACCTTC
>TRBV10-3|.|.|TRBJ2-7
CAISEFGHNEQYF
TGTGCCATCAGTGAGTTTGGACACAACGAGCAGTACTTC
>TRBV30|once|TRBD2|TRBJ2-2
CAWSVGTSVNTGELFF
TGTGCCTGGAGTGTAGGGACTAGCGTAAACACCGGGGAGCTGTTTTTT
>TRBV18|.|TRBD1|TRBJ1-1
CASSPEQGARTEAFF
TGTGCCAGCTCACCAGAACAGGGGGCGCGCACTGAAGCTTTCTTT
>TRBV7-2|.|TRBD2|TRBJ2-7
CASSLVSGSFDEQYF
TGTGCCAGCAGCTTAGTTAGCGGGAGTTTTGACGAGCAGTACTTC
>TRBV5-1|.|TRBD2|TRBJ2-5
CASGQGLAEETQYF
TGCGCCAGCGGTCAGGGACTAGCGGAAGAGACCCAGTACTTC
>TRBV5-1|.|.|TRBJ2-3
CASSSQGLSTDTQYF
TGCGCCAGCAGCTCGCAGGGTCTTAGCACAGATACGCAGTATTTT
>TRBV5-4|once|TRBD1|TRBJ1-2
CASSLTGPHGYTF
TGTGCCAGCAGCCTGACAGGGCCCCATGGCTACACCTTC
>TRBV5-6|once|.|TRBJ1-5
CASSPQYRQGNQPQHF
TGTGCCAGCAGCCCTCAATACCGGCAGGGGAATCAGCCCCAGCATTTT
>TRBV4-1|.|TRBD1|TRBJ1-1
CASSQLDRGTEAFF
TGCGCCAGCAGCCAACTTGACAGGGGCACTGAAGCTTTCTTT
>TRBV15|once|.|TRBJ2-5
CATSRLGLQETQYF
TGTGCCACCAGCAGGTTGGGACTCCAAGAGACCCAGTACTTC
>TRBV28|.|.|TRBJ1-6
CASNFESSYNSPLHF
TGTGCCAGCAATTTCGAGAGCTCCTATAATTCACCCCTCCACTTT
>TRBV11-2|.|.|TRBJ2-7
CASSLTAESSYEQYF
TGTGCCAGCAGCTTAACGGCGGAGAGCTCCTACGAGCAGTACTTC
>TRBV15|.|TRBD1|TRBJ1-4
CATSRARTGGEKLFF
TGTGCCACCAGCAGAGCCAGGACAGGGGGCGAAAAACTGTTTTTT
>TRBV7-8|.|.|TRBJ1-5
CASSQVGVPSNQPQHF
TGTGCCAGCAGCCAGGTCGGGGTACCTAGCAATCAGCCCCAGCATTTT
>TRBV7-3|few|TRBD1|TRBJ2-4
CASSLTGGTGIKNIQYF
TGTGCCAGCAGCTTAACGGGCGGGACAGGGATAAAAAACATTCAGTACTTC
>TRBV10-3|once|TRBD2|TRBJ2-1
CAISVTASGSSYNEQFF
TGTGCCATCAGCGTTACCGCTAGCGGAAGCTCCTACAATGAGCAGTTCTTC
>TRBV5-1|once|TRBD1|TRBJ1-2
CASSPGTGNYGYTF
TGCGCCAGCAGCCCCGGGACAGGGAACTATGGCTACACCTTC
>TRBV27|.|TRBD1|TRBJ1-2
CASSSGQGARGYTF
TGTGCCAGCAGTTCGGGTCAGGGGGCTCGGGGCTACACCTTC
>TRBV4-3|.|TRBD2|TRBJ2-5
CASSQEPGRGGETQYF
TGCGCCAGCAGCCAAGAACCAGGGAGGGGAGGAGAGACCCAGTACTTC
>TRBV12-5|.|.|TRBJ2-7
CASGLVRWKQGEVSEQYF
TGTGCTAGTGGTTTGGTACGCTGGAAACAGGGTGAGGTGAGCGAGCAGTACTTC
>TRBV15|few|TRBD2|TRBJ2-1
CATSNPGTSGYNEQFF
TGTGCCACCAGCAACCCCGGGACTAGCGGGTACAATGAGCAGTTCTTC
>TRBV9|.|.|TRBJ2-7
CASSVTGTDPEQYF
TGTGCCAGCAGCGTAACAGGTACGGATCCCGAGCAGTACTTC
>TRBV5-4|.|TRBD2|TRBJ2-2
CASSPRLAGNTGELFF
TGTGCCAGCAGCCCTCGTCTAGCGGGGAACACCGGGGAGCTGTTTTTT
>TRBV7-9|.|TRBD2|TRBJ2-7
CSSSLAGGIHEQYF
TGTTCCAGCAGCTTAGCGGGAGGGATCCACGAGCAGTACTTC
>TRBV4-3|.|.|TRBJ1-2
CASSQDQSRYGYTF
TGCGCCAGCAGCCAAGATCAATCCCGGTATGGCTACACCTTC
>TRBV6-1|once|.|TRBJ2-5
CASGSADTPGSWYF
TGTGCCAGCGGTAGTGCCGACACGCCGGGGTCTTGGTACTTC
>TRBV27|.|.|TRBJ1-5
CASSLVRGGHQPQHF
TGTGCCAGCAGTTTAGTGAGGGGGGGACATCAGCCCCAGCATTTT
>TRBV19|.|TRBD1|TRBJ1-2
CASRVVTGSYGYTF
TGTGCCAGTAGAGTTGTGACAGGGTCCTATGGCTACACCTTC
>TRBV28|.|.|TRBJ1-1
CASSLPPSTGYHTEAFF
TGTGCCAGCAGTTTACCTCCGTCGACAGGTTATCACACTGAAGCTTTCTTT
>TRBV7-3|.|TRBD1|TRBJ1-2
CASSLGTGENYGYTF
TGTGCCAGCAGCCTAGGGACAGGGGAAAACTATGGCTACACCTTC
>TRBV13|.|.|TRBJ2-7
CASSLGASYEQYF
TGTGCCAGCAGCTTAGGAGCGTCCTACGAGCAGTACTTC
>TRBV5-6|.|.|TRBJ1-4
CASSFGQYATNEKLFF
TGTGCCAGCAGCTTTGGACAGTATGCAACTAATGAAAAACTGTTTTTT
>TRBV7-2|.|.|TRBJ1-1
CASSLEGRTEAFF
TGTGCCAGCAGCTTGGAGGGGCGGACTGAAGCTTTCTTT
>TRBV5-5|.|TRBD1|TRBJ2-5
CASSLEPGQGAKTQYF
TGTGCCAGCAGCTTGGAACCCGGACAGGGCGCCAAGACCCAGTACTTC
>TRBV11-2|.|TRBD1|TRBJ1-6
CASSSGQKLYNSPLHF
TGTGCCAGCAGCTCGGGACAGAAACTTTATAATTCACCCCTCCACTTT
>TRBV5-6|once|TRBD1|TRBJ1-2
CASSVGQGRNYGYTF
TGTGCCAGCAGCGTGGGACAGGGTCGGAACTATGGCTACACCTTC
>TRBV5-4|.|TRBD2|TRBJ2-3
CASSLSGGLTDTQYF
TGTGCCAGCAGCCTTAGCGGGGGACTCACAGATACGCAGTATTTT
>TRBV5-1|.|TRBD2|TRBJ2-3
CASSLRLAGGADTQYF
TGCGCCAGCAGCCTCAGACTAGCGGGAGGCGCAGATACGCAGTATTTT
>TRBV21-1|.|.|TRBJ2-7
CASSNRLAGAHEQYF
TGTGCCAGCAGCAATCGACTAGCGGGAGCCCACGAGCAGTACTTC
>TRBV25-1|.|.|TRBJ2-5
CASSEWGRGETQYF
TGTGCCAGCAGTGAATGGGGGAGGGGGGAGACCCAGTACTTC
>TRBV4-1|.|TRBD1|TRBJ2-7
CASSQGTGPYEQYF
TGCGCCAGCAGCCAGGGGACAGGTCCCTACGAGCAGTACTTC
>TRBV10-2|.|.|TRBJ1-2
CASSETSPYGYTF
TGCGCCAGCAGTGAGACGAGCCCCTATGGCTACACCTTC